This TCR beta chain derives from a study of control samples from healthy donors and cancer patients. Deletions cut 2 bases from V and 2 bases from J, with 5 bases between. In germline, CDR1 is KGHDR, CDR2 SFDVKD. The CDR3 runs 13 residues. Libraries were prepared by immunoSEQ multiplex PCR; TCRdb keeps only in-frame clonotypes and omits some of them. This table has under 150,000 clones, 88% appearing once. This TCR was recovered from a man aged 40-49 years in good health. J is TRBJ2-5 and V is TRBV24-1, with D hard to call. Sequenced sample: blood. The CDR3 sequence: CATSDSEQETQYF. CDR3 nucleotides: TGTGCCACCAGTGATTCAGAGCAAGAGACCCAGTACTTC.